This T cell receptor beta chain was obtained from a study of T-cell memory formation after mild COVID-19. Trimming took 3 bases from V and 6 from J; bases not matched to a gene: 18. The germline gives CDR1 LGHNA, CDR2 YSLEER. The CDR3 is made up of 19 amino acids. The TCR alpha and TCR beta cDNA libraries, bearing sample barcodes and UMIs, were generated by 5'RACE using constant-segment primers. TCRdb recomputed calls from the 5' RACE reads with MiXCR, one row per CDR3 protein. The sample lists a few hundred thousand distinct CDR3 sequences, about 17% occurring once. There are many counts of this clonotype. Its specificity is not known. Findings of the study overall: Researchers could not confirm that second-wave clones peaking on day 37 targeted SARS-CoV-2.

Sequencing input: PBMCs or a T cell subset sorted from them (not recorded which). The sequence came from a man aged 18-30 years who had mild COVID-19 (a few samples of this study predate the infection). Cell type and time point are not known. The rearrangement joins TRBV4-3 to TRBJ2-1; 9 positions agree with TRBD2. CDR3 sequence: CASSQDTPVAAGGFNEQFF. DNA of the CDR3: TGCGCCAGCAGCCAGGATACCCCCGTAGCGGCGGGGGGGTTCAATGAGCAGTTCTTC.